This T cell receptor (beta chain) was profiled in a study of blood T cell repertoires in COVID-19. Study-wide background: COVID-19 samples collected from the United States, Italy and Spain covered acute and convalescent phases. T cells, B-cell-depleted T cells, or PBMCs provided the cDNA or gDNA that served as material.

Original methodology: Using reference gene primer amplification, nucleated cell counts were estimated. Only in-frame clones appear in the TCRdb table, and some are missing; sequencing was by immunoSEQ multiplex PCR. From that table come the V and J calls and clone size; the DNA was used to work out D and trimming. The repertoire consists of about 170,000 clones, with 70% to 90% occurring once and the leading ten covering approximately 1.3%. Germline assignment: CDR1 SGHNT and CDR2 YYREEE (reference sequence). The CDR3 contains 15 residues. J gave up 0 bases and V 4 bases, and 4 bases lay outside the gene matches.

The sequence came from a man in his sixties who had recovered from COVID-19. The V call is TRBV5-4, the J call TRBJ2-3; 8 positions agree with TRBD1. The sequenced sample consisted of peripheral blood. The CDR3, as DNA: TGTGCCAGCAGCCTACAGGGGGGCAGCACAGATACGCAGTATTTT. This encodes CASSLQGGSTDTQYF. Based on the CDR3 plus reference TRBV5-4 and TRBJ2-3, the full variable domain is ETGVTQSPTHLIKTRGQQVTLRCSSQSGHNTVSWYQQALGQGPQFIFQYYREEENGRGNFPPRFSGLQFPNYSSELNVNALELDDSALYLCASSLQGGSTDTQYFGPGTRLTVL.